The clone carrying this T cell receptor beta chain was seen a single time. The antigen is not known. Profiling relied on immunoSEQ multiplex PCR, and the TCRdb table lists in-frame clones only, not all of them. The sample holds about 320,000 clones, roughly 84% seen once. The data were obtained in a study of shared clonotypes between healthy human individuals. General study findings and limits: Generally, naive subsets (rather than memory subsets) showed larger estimated richness. Clonotypes shared by all four sorted-subset donors had higher generation probabilities than non-shared clonotypes.

The sequencing input was memory CD8+ T cells sorted from blood. As to subset: CD45RO+ cells pooled with CCR7-negative TemRA cells. The receptor comes from a man younger than 35 in good health.

CDR3 amino acids: CASSPYAAGDIQYF. The DNA for the CDR3 is TGTGCCAGCTCACCTTACGCGGCAGGGGACATTCAGTACTTC. The J gene is TRBJ2-4, the V gene TRBV18; perhaps TRBD1 as D (6 bases). Trimming stripped 3 bases from V and 8 bases from J, with 14 bases between. CDR3 length: 14 residues. Germline V gene lookup returns CDR1 KGHSH and CDR2 LQKENI.